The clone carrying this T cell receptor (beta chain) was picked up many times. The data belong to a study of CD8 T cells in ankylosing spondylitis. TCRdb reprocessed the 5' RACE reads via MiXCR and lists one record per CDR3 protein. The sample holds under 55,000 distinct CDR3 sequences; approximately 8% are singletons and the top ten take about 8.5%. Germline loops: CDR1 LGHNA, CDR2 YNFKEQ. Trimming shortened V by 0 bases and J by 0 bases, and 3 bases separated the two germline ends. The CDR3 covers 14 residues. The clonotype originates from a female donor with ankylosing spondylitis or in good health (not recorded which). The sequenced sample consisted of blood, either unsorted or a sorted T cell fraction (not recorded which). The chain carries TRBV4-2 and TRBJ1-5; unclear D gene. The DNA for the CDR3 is TGTGCCAGCAGCCAAGACGGTAGCAATCAGCCCCAGCATTTT. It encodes CASSQDGSNQPQHF.